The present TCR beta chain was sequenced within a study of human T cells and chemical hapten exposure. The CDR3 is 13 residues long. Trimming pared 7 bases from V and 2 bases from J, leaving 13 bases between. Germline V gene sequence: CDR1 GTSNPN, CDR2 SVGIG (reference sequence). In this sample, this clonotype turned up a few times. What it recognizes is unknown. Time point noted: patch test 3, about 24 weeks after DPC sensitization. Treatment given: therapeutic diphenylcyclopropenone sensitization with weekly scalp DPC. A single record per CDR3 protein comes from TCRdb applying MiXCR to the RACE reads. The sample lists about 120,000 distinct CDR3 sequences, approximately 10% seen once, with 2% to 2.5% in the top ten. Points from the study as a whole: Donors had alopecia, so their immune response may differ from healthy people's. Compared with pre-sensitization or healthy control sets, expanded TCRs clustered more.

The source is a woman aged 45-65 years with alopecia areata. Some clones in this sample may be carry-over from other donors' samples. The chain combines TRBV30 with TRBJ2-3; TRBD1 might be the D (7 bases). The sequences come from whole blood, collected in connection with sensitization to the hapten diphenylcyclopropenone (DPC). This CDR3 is CAFSGGSTDTQYF. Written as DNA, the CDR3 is TGTGCCTTCTCAGGGGGGTCCACAGATACGCAGTATTTT.